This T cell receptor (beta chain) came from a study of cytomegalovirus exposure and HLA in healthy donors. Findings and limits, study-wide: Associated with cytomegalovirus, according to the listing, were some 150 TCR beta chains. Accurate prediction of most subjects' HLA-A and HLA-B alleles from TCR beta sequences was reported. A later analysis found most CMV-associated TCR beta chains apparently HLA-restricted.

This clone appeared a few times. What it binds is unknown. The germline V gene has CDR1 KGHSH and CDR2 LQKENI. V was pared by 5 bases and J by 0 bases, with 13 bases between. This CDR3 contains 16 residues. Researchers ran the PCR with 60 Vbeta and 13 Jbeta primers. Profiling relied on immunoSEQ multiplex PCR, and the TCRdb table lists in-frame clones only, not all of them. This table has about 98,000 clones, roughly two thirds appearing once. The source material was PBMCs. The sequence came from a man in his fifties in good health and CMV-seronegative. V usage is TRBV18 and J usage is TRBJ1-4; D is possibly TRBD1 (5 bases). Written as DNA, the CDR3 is TGTGCCAGCTCAACTCAGGGAGGGCCAACTAATGAAAAACTGTTTTTT. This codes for CASSTQGGPTNEKLFF.